These 10 T cell receptor gamma chains were all obtained from the same sample, sequenced in a study of gamma-delta chains in newborns, infants, children. TCRdb reprocessed the reads through CATT. Here the sample spans over 800 gamma-chain clones, around 64% being singletons. The sequenced sample consisted of blood. Every receptor here comes from a child who was a newborn, infant or young child, either healthy, febrile or measles-vaccinated (not recorded which).

This clone was seen a single time. Its ends do not fully match the called genes, so a read error is possible. The chain joins TRGV8 to TRGJ1 or TRGJ2. TCRdb does not report a J gene; here it was assigned by matching the DNA to germline references. The germline V gene has CDR1 VENAVY and CDR2 YDSYNSRV. The CDR3 extends over 11 amino acids. The CDR3 protein is CAAWDYYKKLF. CDR3 DNA: TGTGCCGCCTGGGATTATTATAAGAAACTCTTT.

This clone is a singleton in its sample. This sequence joins TRGV9 and TRGJ1 or TRGJ2. Since TCRdb gives no J gene, matching the DNA to germline was used here to assign it. CDR1 and CDR2 (germline): GITISATS, ISYDGTV (reference sequence). V was pared by 0 bases and J by 0 bases, with 5 bases of the junction left unmatched. This CDR3 is built from 15 residues. This chain's CDR3 is CALWEVIQNYYKKLF. The DNA for the CDR3 is TGTGCCTTGTGGGAGGTGATTCAGAATTATTATAAGAAACTCTTT.

V is TRGV9 and J is TRGJP. TCRdb offers no J gene call, so here the DNA was matched to germline to obtain one. This CDR3 spans 17 amino acids. With V trimmed by 2 bases and J by 5 bases, 6 bases remained unmatched. Germline-derived CDR1 and CDR2 are GITISATS and ISYDGTV (reference sequence). CDR3 in amino acids: CALWEAPEELGKKIKVF. Written as DNA, the CDR3 is TGTGCCTTGTGGGAGGCCCCTGAAGAGTTGGGCAAAAAAATCAAGGTATTT.

The chain has TRGV2 and TRGJP2. Matching the DNA to germline supplied the J gene, which TCRdb does not give. J gave up 6 bases and V 2 bases, and 9 bases lay outside the gene matches. The CDR3 is 15 amino acids. Germline V gene sequence: CDR1 EGSNGY, CDR2 YDSYNSKV. The CDR3 loop reads CATWDDPVGDWIKTF. Written as DNA, the CDR3 is TGTGCCACCTGGGACGACCCCGTTGGTGATTGGATCAAGACGTTT.

The V call is TRGV3, the J call TRGJ1 or TRGJ2. The J gene is not listed in TCRdb, so it was assigned here from a DNA match to germline. CDR1 and CDR2 (germline): VTNTFY, YDVSTARD (reference sequence). The CDR3 length is 14 residues. Germline trimming cut 0 bases from V and 7 bases from J; bases unmatched to any gene: 9. CDR3 sequence (DNA): TGTGCCACCTGGGACAGGCCTCTGGGGTATAAGAAACTCTTT. Translation gives CATWDRPLGYKKLF.

This clone occurred once. One end of the junction fails to match germline, which may point to a read error. This chain connects TRGV3 to TRGJ1 or TRGJ2. TCRdb records no J gene; here it was assigned by comparing the DNA to germline. Germline assignment: CDR1 VTNTFY and CDR2 YDVSTARD (reference sequence). The length of the CDR3 is 13 residues. This CDR3 is CATWNRLYYKKLF. CDR3 DNA sequence: TGTGCCACCTGGAACAGGCTTTATTATAAGAAACTCTTT.

This clone has only a few counts. This chain uses TRGV9 with TRGJP. As TCRdb names no J gene, one was assigned here on the basis of a DNA match to germline. V lost 2 bases to trimming and J lost 6 bases; unmatched junction nucleotides: 7. CDR1 is GITISATS and CDR2 is ISYDGTV in the germline V gene (reference sequence). This CDR3 comprises 17 residues. The CDR3 region is CALWEAESELGKKIKVF. CDR3 sequence (DNA): TGTGCCTTGTGGGAGGCGGAATCAGAGTTGGGCAAAAAAATCAAGGTATTT.

In its sample, this clone was seen a few times. A much larger clonotype is one base distant, so this may be a read error. The sample has other DNA sequences that encode this CDR3 too. This chain joins TRGV9 and TRGJP. The J gene was not available in TCRdb and was assigned here by matching the DNA to germline segments. The CDR3 has 14 residues. Germline CDR1 reads GITISATS; CDR2 reads ISYDGTV (reference sequence). The DNA for the CDR3 is TGTGCCTTGTGGCAGGAGTTGGGCAAAAAAATCAAGGTATTT. This sequence encodes CALWQELGKKIKVF.

V gene TRGV9 was called; the J gene was not. This CDR3 has 15 amino acids. CDR1 GITISATS and CDR2 ISYDGTV come from the germline V gene (reference sequence). This chain's CDR3 is CAWGWQELGKKIEVF. CDR3 nucleotides: TGTGCCTGGGGGTGGCAAGAGTTGGGCAAAAAAATCGAGGTATTT.

Details on this clone: At one of its ends the junction is not consistent with the germline gene, which may arise from a read error. The chain recombines TRGV9 with TRGJP. The J gene, missing from TCRdb, was assigned here through DNA to germline matching. The germline V gene encodes CDR1 GITISATS and CDR2 ISYDGTV (reference sequence). The CDR3 is 17 amino acids. CDR3 sequence reads: CALWEVQQEVGKKIKVF. DNA of the CDR3: TGTGCCTTGTGGGAGGTGCAGCAAGAGGTGGGCAAAAAAATCAAGGTATTT.